Detailed here is one TCR beta chain. The V end lost 2 bases, the J end lost 0 bases, and 13 bases lay between the germline ends. This CDR3 is built from 16 residues. Germline CDR1 is SGDLS and CDR2 is YYNGEE. This sample is part of a study of OX40 agonist ivuxolimab in advanced cancers. About the research overall: Among those enrolled, mean age was around 55 years (range about 23 to 85) and roughly 84% were male.

Repertoires were generated with immunoSEQ multiplex PCR, while TCRdb's copy carries only in-frame clones and drops some. The sample has approximately 160,000 clones, approximately 94% seen once. Patients were ruled out by autoimmune disease history or systemic immunosuppression. Sequenced material: CD4+ or CD8+ T cells sorted from blood, taken in a trial of the OX40 agonist ivuxolimab. The clonotype originates from an adult with an advanced solid tumor such as melanoma, head and neck, liver or kidney cancer. The V and J genes are TRBV9 and TRBJ2-3; D may be TRBD1 (7 bases). This CDR3 reads CASSVRQGGSTDTQYF. The CDR3 DNA is TGTGCCAGCAGCGTCAGGCAGGGGGGTAGCACAGATACGCAGTATTTT. The complete variable domain, with remaining parts taken from reference TRBV9 and TRBJ2-3, reads DSGVTQTPKHLITATGQRVTLRCSPRSGDLSVYWYQQSLDQGLQFLIQYYNGEERAKGNILERFSAQQFPDLHSELNLSSLELGDSALYFCASSVRQGGSTDTQYFGPGTRLTVL.